These 28 T cell receptor beta chains came from one sample sequenced in a study of T cells expressing NK-cell markers. One entry per CDR3 protein, without DNA, is what TCRdb gives after re-calling the 5' RACE reads. This listing includes about 400,000 distinct CDR3 sequences. Source material: blood T cells: a sorted CD56 or NKG2C T cell subset, CD4+ or CD8+ T cells, or bulk PBMC T cells (not recorded which). The source is a woman aged 45-59 years in good health.

The chain has TRBV5-1 and TRBJ2-1; TCRdb lists TRBD2, though no DNA is available to test this call. Germline V CDR1 and CDR2: SGHRS, YFSETQ. This CDR3 has 15 amino acids. CDR3 sequence reads: CASSGGLAEDNEQFF.

The V gene is TRBV24-1, the J gene TRBJ2-1; TCRdb's D call, TRBD2, is unchecked because there is no DNA. The germline V gene encodes CDR1 KGHDR and CDR2 SFDVKD. The CDR3 loop spans 14 amino acids. The CDR3 here is CATSDSYWASEQFF.

The chain couples TRBV5-1 to TRBJ2-2; no DNA is available, so the TRBD2 call from TCRdb remains unchecked. The CDR3 has 17 residues. Germline loops: CDR1 SGHRS, CDR2 YFSETQ. CDR3 sequence: CASSSPSRRLYTGELFF.

The chain recombines TRBV5-6 with TRBJ2-1; the D gene TCRdb calls, TRBD2, cannot be checked with no DNA. The CDR3 length is 16 residues. In germline, CDR1 is SGHDT, CDR2 YYEEEE. CDR3 protein: CASSEGLAGTYGEQFF.

The CDR3 reads CASSSSSSYNEQFF. This chain links TRBV5-1 with TRBJ2-1. Germline lookup yields CDR1 SGHRS and CDR2 YFSETQ. The length of the CDR3 is 14 residues. The full variable domain, rest sourced from reference TRBV5-1 and TRBJ2-1, is KAGVTQTPRYLIKTRGQQVTLSCSPISGHRSVSWYQQTPGQGLQFLFEYFSETQRNKGNFPGRFSGRQFSNSRSEMNVSTLELGDSALYLCASSSSSSYNEQFFGPGTRLTVL.

The chain uses TRBV7-9 and TRBJ2-1; the TCRdb D gene call, TRBD2, has no DNA to confirm it. CDR3 size: 16 residues. CDR1 and CDR2 from the germline V gene are SEHNR and FQNEAQ (reference sequence). The CDR3 here is CASSPRSSGRDNEQFF.

The chain joins TRBV5-6 to TRBJ2-1; absent DNA, TCRdb's TRBD1 call cannot be checked. Germline V lookup: CDR1 SGHDT, CDR2 YYEEEE. The CDR3 length is 14 residues. The CDR3: CASSPGYGSNEQFF.

The chain combines TRBV5-1 with TRBJ1-6. The CDR3 has 16 amino acids. Looked up from germline, CDR1 is SGHRS and CDR2 is YFSETQ. This CDR3 is CASSFYGIRDNSPLHF.

The chain is built from TRBV5-1 and TRBJ1-6; TCRdb indicates TRBD1, and absent DNA this call remains unverified. This CDR3 spans 16 amino acids. Germline V gene sequence: CDR1 SGHRS, CDR2 YFSETQ. The CDR3 spells CASSLEGTGGNSPLHF.

The V and J genes are TRBV11-2 and TRBJ2-2; the D call of TRBD1 rests on TCRdb alone, since no DNA is present to check it. The CDR3 contains 16 residues. The V gene's germline CDR1 is SGHAT and CDR2 FQNNGV. The CDR3 loop reads CASSSPRDRAGERLFF.

V usage is TRBV6-5 and J usage is TRBJ2-2. The CDR3 is made up of 13 amino acids. CDR1 and CDR2 from the germline V gene are MNHEY and SVGAGI. This CDR3 is CASSLVSSGELFF.

V usage is TRBV20-1 and J usage is TRBJ2-7; as DNA is missing, the TRBD2 call by TCRdb cannot be tested. The CDR3 has 14 residues. Germline loops: CDR1 DFQATT, CDR2 SNEGSKA (reference sequence). This chain's CDR3 is CSATLRYRDYEQYF.

The chain is built from TRBV6-5 and TRBJ1-2. The CDR3 is 16 residues long. Germline CDR1 MNHEY, CDR2 SVGAGI. The CDR3 spells CASSYSGSIPNYGYTF.

The rearrangement uses TRBV6-5 and TRBJ2-2; TCRdb's D call, TRBD2, is unchecked because there is no DNA. Germline CDR1 and CDR2: MNHEY and SVGAGI. The length of the CDR3 is 15 residues. CDR3 region: CASSRLAVNTGELFF.

This chain links TRBV7-9 with TRBJ2-5; the TCRdb D gene call, TRBD2, has no DNA to confirm it. CDR1 SEHNR and CDR2 FQNEAQ come from the germline V gene (reference sequence). This CDR3 spans 15 amino acids. CDR3 in amino acids: CASSLPRRLVETQYF.

The rearrangement joins TRBV7-2 to TRBJ1-5; without DNA, the TCRdb call of TRBD1 cannot be checked. Germline lookup yields CDR1 SGHTA and CDR2 FQGNSA. The CDR3 contains 15 residues. CDR3 residues: CASSLHGGSNQPQHF.

The chain couples TRBV4-1 to TRBJ2-1; TCRdb calls TRBD1, which cannot be checked without DNA. Germline values: CDR1 MGHRA, CDR2 YSYEKL. This CDR3 is built from 15 residues. The CDR3: CASKPTFSPSNEQFF.

This chain uses TRBV6-5 with TRBJ2-5; TCRdb returns TRBD1, unconfirmable since there is no DNA. Germline V gene sequence: CDR1 MNHEY, CDR2 SVGAGI. The CDR3 runs to 16 residues. Here the CDR3 reads CASSYGQGARIQTQYF.

The chain uses TRBV11-3 and TRBJ2-7; the D call from TCRdb, TRBD1, cannot be confirmed without DNA. The CDR3 consists of 17 residues. The V gene's germline CDR1 is SGHNT and CDR2 YENEEA. CDR3 protein: CASSLDHWRDRPYEQYF.

J is TRBJ2-1 and V is TRBV4-2; TCRdb designates TRBD1, a call that cannot be tested without DNA. CDR1 is LGHNA, CDR2 YNFKEQ, per germline. The CDR3 length is 15 residues. The CDR3: CASSQGSGGGNEQFF.

This chain joins TRBV7-3 and TRBJ2-1; checking the TCRdb D call of TRBD1 is not possible without DNA. Germline CDR1 reads SGHTA; CDR2 reads FQGTGA. The CDR3 contains 12 residues. The CDR3 protein is CASSTPGDEQFF.

The chain carries TRBV18 and TRBJ1-5; with no DNA, the TCRdb D assignment of TRBD1 cannot be verified. The CDR3 is made up of 16 amino acids. Per germline, CDR1 KGHSH and CDR2 LQKENI. This CDR3 reads CASSGRDRGSNQPQHF.

The V call is TRBV24-1, the J call TRBJ2-7. In germline, CDR1 is KGHDR, CDR2 SFDVKD. The CDR3 is 14 amino acids. CDR3 residues: CATSDPSSSYEQYF.

This chain joins TRBV10-3 and TRBJ2-7; TCRdb names TRBD2, which stays unverified in the absence of DNA. The CDR3 runs 14 residues. Germline V CDR1 and CDR2: ENHRY, SYGVKD. This chain's CDR3 is CAISPGLGHVEQYF.

V usage is TRBV7-9 and J usage is TRBJ2-4; TCRdb's D gene call, TRBD1, goes unchecked for lack of DNA. The length of the CDR3 is 17 residues. CDR1 SEHNR and CDR2 FQNEAQ come from the germline V gene (reference sequence). The CDR3 protein is CASSFSDRGAAKNIQYF. Looking up the rest from reference TRBV7-9 and TRBJ2-4 gives the full variable domain: DTGVSQNPRHKITKRGQNVTFRCDPISEHNRLYWYRQTLGQGPEFLTYFQNEAQLEKSRLLSDRFSAERPKGSFSTLEIQRTEQGDSAMYLCASSFSDRGAAKNIQYFGAGTRLSVL.

The chain uses TRBV7-2 and TRBJ1-4; TCRdb gives TRBD1 as the D gene, but with no DNA this cannot be confirmed. CDR1 SGHTA and CDR2 FQGNSA come from the germline V gene. The CDR3 has 15 amino acids. CDR3 sequence reads: CASSSMGQTYEKLFF.

This rearrangement joins TRBV7-8 to TRBJ2-1; the TCRdb D gene call, TRBD2, has no DNA to confirm it. Germline V gene data show CDR1 as SGHVS and CDR2 as FQNEAQ. CDR3 length equals 15 residues. CDR3 protein: CASSRYREGDNEQFF.

V usage is TRBV19 and J usage is TRBJ1-5; TCRdb calls TRBD1, which cannot be checked without DNA. Germline V CDR1 and CDR2: LNHDA, SQIVND (reference sequence). The CDR3 loop spans 16 amino acids. The chain's CDR3 is CASSTFRTGVNQPQHF.